Listed below are T cell receptor beta chains from one sample, sequenced in a study of blood T cell repertoires in COVID-19. Sequencing used immunoSEQ multiplex PCR; TCRdb keeps in-frame clones, though not all of them. The sample yields some 130,000 clones, around 80% seen once. Sequencing input: peripheral blood. All receptors derive from an older man with acute or convalescent COVID-19. Each CDR3 is given with its conserved first and last residue. D genes are given only for firm matches. The size of a clone is reported for some rows only, either as once, few or many, or as a class for expanded clones.

j_call: TRBJ1-5
v_call: TRBV6-2/TRBV6-3
d_call: TRBD1
clone_size: -
cdr3_nt: TGTGCCAGCAGCTGGACAGGTCGCAATCAGCCCCAGCATTTT
cdr3_aa: CASSWTGRNQPQHF

j_call: TRBJ2-2
v_call: TRBV27
d_call: -
clone_size: -
cdr3_nt: TGTGCCAGCAGTTTATACCGGGTTGGGACCGGGGAGCTGTTTTTT
cdr3_aa: CASSLYRVGTGELFF

j_call: TRBJ1-5
v_call: TRBV7-9
d_call: -
clone_size: -
cdr3_nt: TGTGCCAGCAGCTTCGGAGGGGTGGGTCAGCCCCAGCATTTT
cdr3_aa: CASSFGGVGQPQHF

j_call: TRBJ2-3
v_call: TRBV2
d_call: -
clone_size: -
cdr3_nt: TGTGCCAGCAGTGAAATAGAAGATACGCAGTATTTT
cdr3_aa: CASSEIEDTQYF

j_call: TRBJ1-1
v_call: TRBV9
d_call: -
clone_size: -
cdr3_nt: TGTGCCAGCAGCGCGGACAGGAACACTGAAGCTTTCTTT
cdr3_aa: CASSADRNTEAFF

j_call: TRBJ1-3
v_call: TRBV23-1
d_call: -
clone_size: -
cdr3_nt: TGCGCCAGTTGGACTCCTAAGGGGACTCCGGAGGTATCTGGAAACACCATATATTTT
cdr3_aa: CASWTPKGTPEVSGNTIYF

j_call: TRBJ2-3
v_call: TRBV11-2
d_call: -
clone_size: -
cdr3_nt: TGTGCCAGCAGCTTACAGGGGTCGGCAGATACGCAGTATTTT
cdr3_aa: CASSLQGSADTQYF

j_call: TRBJ1-1
v_call: TRBV24-1
d_call: -
clone_size: -
cdr3_nt: TGTGCCACCAGTGATAGTCGGCAGGGTTGGACTGAAGCTTTCTTT
cdr3_aa: CATSDSRQGWTEAFF

j_call: TRBJ2-7
v_call: TRBV19
d_call: -
clone_size: -
cdr3_nt: TGTGCCAGTACCCCCTCAGGGGTCTACGAGCAGTACTTC
cdr3_aa: CASTPSGVYEQYF

j_call: TRBJ1-2
v_call: TRBV10-3
d_call: -
clone_size: -
cdr3_nt: TGTGCCATCAGTGAGGAGGGGACTCCCCCCTATGGCTACACCTTC
cdr3_aa: CAISEEGTPPYGYTF

j_call: TRBJ1-2
v_call: TRBV25-1
d_call: -
clone_size: -
cdr3_nt: TGTGCCAGCAGTTTACAGGGCTATGGCTACACCTTC
cdr3_aa: CASSLQGYGYTF

j_call: TRBJ1-1
v_call: TRBV2
d_call: -
clone_size: -
cdr3_nt: TGTGCCAGCGGGCAGGATATCCCACGGAACACTGAAGCTTTCTTT
cdr3_aa: CASGQDIPRNTEAFF

j_call: TRBJ2-7
v_call: TRBV5-1
d_call: -
clone_size: -
cdr3_nt: TGCGCCAGCAGCGTCAAGGGGGGGACTCTCTACGAGCAGTACTTC
cdr3_aa: CASSVKGGTLYEQYF

j_call: TRBJ2-1
v_call: TRBV18
d_call: -
clone_size: -
cdr3_nt: TGTGCCAGCTCACCCGGACAAGGCTCATACAATGAGCAGTTCTTC
cdr3_aa: CASSPGQGSYNEQFF

j_call: TRBJ1-1
v_call: TRBV7-6
d_call: TRBD1
clone_size: -
cdr3_nt: TGTGCCAGCAGCCGGACAGGAGGCACGGCTGAAGCTTTCTTT
cdr3_aa: CASSRTGGTAEAFF

j_call: TRBJ2-7
v_call: TRBV7-9
d_call: -
clone_size: -
cdr3_nt: TGTGCCAGCAGCTTGGTAGGGAGGTACGAGCAGTACTTC
cdr3_aa: CASSLVGRYEQYF

j_call: TRBJ1-4
v_call: TRBV6-5
d_call: TRBD1
clone_size: -
cdr3_nt: TGTGCCAGCAACGACCCCGGGGACAGGGATGAAAAACTGTTTTTT
cdr3_aa: CASNDPGDRDEKLFF

j_call: TRBJ1-1
v_call: TRBV15
d_call: TRBD1
clone_size: -
cdr3_nt: TGTGCCACCAGACAACAGGGGGAAGGGCGCAGTGGCACTGAAGCTTTCTTT
cdr3_aa: CATRQQGEGRSGTEAFF

j_call: TRBJ2-1
v_call: TRBV11-2
d_call: TRBD2
clone_size: -
cdr3_nt: TGTGCCAGCAGCTTAGATCTAGCGGGGGGAACAAATGAGCAGTTCTTC
cdr3_aa: CASSLDLAGGTNEQFF

j_call: TRBJ1-2
v_call: TRBV11-2
d_call: TRBD1
clone_size: -
cdr3_nt: TGTGCCAGCAGCCCACGGGACAGTAGCTACACCTTC
cdr3_aa: CASSPRDSSYTF

j_call: TRBJ2-1
v_call: TRBV15
d_call: TRBD2
clone_size: -
cdr3_nt: TGTGCCACCAGCGGCGGGGGGGCCAGCTACAATGAGCAGTTCTTC
cdr3_aa: CATSGGGASYNEQFF

j_call: TRBJ1-6
v_call: TRBV15
d_call: TRBD1
clone_size: -
cdr3_nt: TGTGCCACCAGCAGAGGACAGGGTTCACCCCTCCACTTT
cdr3_aa: CATSRGQGSPLHF

j_call: TRBJ2-7
v_call: TRBV15
d_call: -
clone_size: -
cdr3_nt: TGTGCCACCAGCGTCGGGCCTCCGGGGAACGTCGAGCAGTACTTC
cdr3_aa: CATSVGPPGNVEQYF

j_call: TRBJ2-4
v_call: TRBV5-1
d_call: -
clone_size: -
cdr3_nt: TGCGCCAGCAGCTCCCAAGGGGTGGCCAAAAACATTCAGTACTTC
cdr3_aa: CASSSQGVAKNIQYF

j_call: TRBJ2-3
v_call: TRBV5-1
d_call: TRBD2
clone_size: -
cdr3_nt: TGCGCCAGCAGCTTATCGTCGGGGGGGCAAGATACGCAGTATTTT
cdr3_aa: CASSLSSGGQDTQYF

j_call: TRBJ1-4
v_call: TRBV4-1
d_call: TRBD1
clone_size: -
cdr3_nt: TGCGCCAGCAGCCAGCAAACCGGGACAGGGGGCGAAAAACTGTTTTTT
cdr3_aa: CASSQQTGTGGEKLFF

j_call: TRBJ1-2
v_call: TRBV7-9
d_call: -
clone_size: -
cdr3_nt: TGTGCCACCGGTGGGGGGGATGGCTACACCTTC
cdr3_aa: CATGGGDGYTF

j_call: TRBJ2-7
v_call: TRBV30
d_call: TRBD1
clone_size: -
cdr3_nt: TGTGCCTGGAGTGTAGGGACAGGGCGCCGCGAGCAGTACTTC
cdr3_aa: CAWSVGTGRREQYF

j_call: TRBJ2-3
v_call: TRBV19
d_call: TRBD2
clone_size: -
cdr3_nt: TGTGCCAGTAGTACCTCTCCAGCGGGGAGGAGCACAGATACGCAGTATTTT
cdr3_aa: CASSTSPAGRSTDTQYF

j_call: TRBJ1-1
v_call: TRBV19
d_call: -
clone_size: -
cdr3_nt: TGTGCCAGTAGCAATTTTCGGACTCAAGCTTTCTTT
cdr3_aa: CASSNFRTQAFF

j_call: TRBJ1-2
v_call: TRBV5-6
d_call: -
clone_size: few
cdr3_nt: TGTGCCAGCAGCTTGAACCAGGGGTACTATGGCTACACCTTC
cdr3_aa: CASSLNQGYYGYTF

j_call: TRBJ1-1
v_call: TRBV19
d_call: -
clone_size: -
cdr3_nt: TGTGCCAGTAGTATAGAGGCCAGACACACGCCTGCACCTTTCTTT
cdr3_aa: CASSIEARHTPAPFF

j_call: TRBJ2-1
v_call: TRBV7-6
d_call: -
clone_size: -
cdr3_nt: TGTGCCAGCAGCACGGCTGGGAGGGACAGGCACTACAATGAGCAGTTCTTC
cdr3_aa: CASSTAGRDRHYNEQFF

j_call: TRBJ2-5
v_call: TRBV5-1
d_call: -
clone_size: -
cdr3_nt: TGCGCCAGCAGCTCCTCGTACCAAGAGACCCAGTACTTC
cdr3_aa: CASSSSYQETQYF

j_call: TRBJ1-2
v_call: TRBV7-9
d_call: TRBD1
clone_size: few
cdr3_nt: TGTGCCAGCAGCACCGGGACAGTTCCTGGCTACACCTTC
cdr3_aa: CASSTGTVPGYTF

j_call: TRBJ1-6
v_call: TRBV5-4
d_call: -
clone_size: -
cdr3_nt: TGTGCCAGCAGCTTGAAGGAGGTAGGATCACCCCTCCACTTT
cdr3_aa: CASSLKEVGSPLHF

j_call: TRBJ1-2
v_call: TRBV3-1/TRBV3-2
d_call: TRBD1
clone_size: -
cdr3_nt: TGTGCCAGCAGCCAAGATCAGTCCGCGACAGGGTTTGGCTACACCTTC
cdr3_aa: CASSQDQSATGFGYTF

j_call: TRBJ1-5
v_call: TRBV20-1
d_call: TRBD1
clone_size: once
cdr3_nt: TGCAGTGCTAGTGAAAACAGGGGGCGGGGGCCCCAGCATTTT
cdr3_aa: CSASENRGRGPQHF

j_call: TRBJ2-5
v_call: TRBV7-2
d_call: TRBD1
clone_size: -
cdr3_nt: TGTGCCAGCAACCCGACAGGGGGCAGGGAGACCCAGTACTTC
cdr3_aa: CASNPTGGRETQYF

j_call: TRBJ1-1
v_call: TRBV4-1
d_call: -
clone_size: -
cdr3_nt: TGCGCCAGCAGCCTTTCGACACTTCCGAACACTGAAGCTTTCTTT
cdr3_aa: CASSLSTLPNTEAFF

j_call: TRBJ2-2
v_call: TRBV27
d_call: TRBD2
clone_size: once
cdr3_nt: TGTGCCAGCAGTTTTGGCCTAGCGGGGAACACCGGGGAGCTGTTTTTT
cdr3_aa: CASSFGLAGNTGELFF

j_call: TRBJ1-5
v_call: TRBV12-3/TRBV12-4
d_call: -
clone_size: -
cdr3_nt: TGTGCCAGCAAATACGGGGTGAGTCAGCCCCAGCATTTT
cdr3_aa: CASKYGVSQPQHF

j_call: TRBJ1-4
v_call: TRBV5-1
d_call: -
clone_size: -
cdr3_nt: TGCGCCACCGCCCAGGGAACTAATGAAAAACTGTTTTTT
cdr3_aa: CATAQGTNEKLFF

j_call: TRBJ2-1
v_call: TRBV4-2
d_call: TRBD2
clone_size: -
cdr3_nt: TGTGCCAGCAGCCCTAGCGGGCTGCCAGGGAATGAGCAGTTCTTC
cdr3_aa: CASSPSGLPGNEQFF

j_call: TRBJ1-1
v_call: TRBV6-6
d_call: -
clone_size: -
cdr3_nt: TGTGCCAGCAGTTTACAGGGTCTAGAGGTGCGGGCTTTCTTT
cdr3_aa: CASSLQGLEVRAFF

j_call: TRBJ1-1
v_call: TRBV5-1
d_call: TRBD1
clone_size: -
cdr3_nt: TGCGCCAGCAGCTACGGACAGGGTAAGAACACTGAAGCTTTCTTT
cdr3_aa: CASSYGQGKNTEAFF

j_call: TRBJ1-1
v_call: TRBV6-5
d_call: -
clone_size: -
cdr3_nt: TGTGCCAGCAGTTACCTCACAGGGAAGACTGAAGCTTTCTTT
cdr3_aa: CASSYLTGKTEAFF

j_call: TRBJ1-2
v_call: TRBV4-1
d_call: TRBD1
clone_size: -
cdr3_nt: TGCGCCAGCAGCCAATGGGGGGACAGCCCGAACTATGGCTACACCTTC
cdr3_aa: CASSQWGDSPNYGYTF

j_call: TRBJ2-7
v_call: TRBV6-1
d_call: -
clone_size: -
cdr3_nt: TGTGCCAGCAGTGAAGGGGCCTCCTACGAGCAGTACTTC
cdr3_aa: CASSEGASYEQYF

j_call: TRBJ2-5
v_call: TRBV5-1
d_call: -
clone_size: -
cdr3_nt: TGCGCCAGCAGCTTGGCCAGTATGACAGCCCAAGAGACCCAGTACTTC
cdr3_aa: CASSLASMTAQETQYF

j_call: TRBJ2-7
v_call: TRBV2
d_call: TRBD2
clone_size: -
cdr3_nt: TGTGCCAGCAGTGAAGTGGGGCTTGTGCGGGGGGGCCCCAGCGAGCAGTACTTC
cdr3_aa: CASSEVGLVRGGPSEQYF

j_call: TRBJ1-2
v_call: TRBV4-1
d_call: TRBD1
clone_size: -
cdr3_nt: TGCGCCAGCAGCCAAACAGGCACAGGGGGCTATGGCTACACCTTC
cdr3_aa: CASSQTGTGGYGYTF

j_call: TRBJ1-5
v_call: TRBV28
d_call: -
clone_size: -
cdr3_nt: TGTGCCAGCAGCTCCTTGAGGGGTAGGGGACTGGGGGATCAGCCCCAGCATTTT
cdr3_aa: CASSSLRGRGLGDQPQHF

j_call: TRBJ2-5
v_call: TRBV14
d_call: TRBD1
clone_size: -
cdr3_nt: TGTGCCAGCAGCCAAGCTCAGGGGGCTACCCTTTGGGAGACCCAGTACTTC
cdr3_aa: CASSQAQGATLWETQYF

j_call: TRBJ1-6
v_call: TRBV11-2
d_call: TRBD1
clone_size: -
cdr3_nt: TGTGCCAGCAGCCCCCGGGACAGCAGTTATAATTCACCCCTCCACTTT
cdr3_aa: CASSPRDSSYNSPLHF

j_call: TRBJ1-2
v_call: TRBV25-1
d_call: TRBD1
clone_size: few
cdr3_nt: TGTGCCAGCAGTGGACAGGGTATGAGGGGGGGCTACACCTTC
cdr3_aa: CASSGQGMRGGYTF

j_call: TRBJ1-2
v_call: TRBV19
d_call: TRBD1
clone_size: -
cdr3_nt: TGTGCCAGTACCCCTACGGACAGGGGTGGCTACACCTTC
cdr3_aa: CASTPTDRGGYTF